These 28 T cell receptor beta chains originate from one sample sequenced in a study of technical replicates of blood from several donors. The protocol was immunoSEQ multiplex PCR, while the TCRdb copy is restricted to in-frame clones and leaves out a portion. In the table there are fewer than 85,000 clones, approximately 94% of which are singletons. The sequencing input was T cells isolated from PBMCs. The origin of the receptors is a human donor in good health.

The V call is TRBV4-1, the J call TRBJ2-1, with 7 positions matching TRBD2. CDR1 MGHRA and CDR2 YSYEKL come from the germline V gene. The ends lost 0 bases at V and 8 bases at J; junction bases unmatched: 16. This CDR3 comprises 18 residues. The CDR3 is CASSQDPAGQIPGDEQFF. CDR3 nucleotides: TGCGCCAGCAGCCAAGATCCAGCGGGGCAAATACCGGGCGATGAGCAGTTCTTC.

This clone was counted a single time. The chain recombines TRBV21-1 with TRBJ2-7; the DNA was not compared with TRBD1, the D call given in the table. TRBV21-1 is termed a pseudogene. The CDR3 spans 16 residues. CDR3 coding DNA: TGTGCCAGCAGCAAAGCGCTTGGCCAGGGGGCGGGCGAGCAGTACTTC. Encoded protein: CASSKALGQGAGEQYF.

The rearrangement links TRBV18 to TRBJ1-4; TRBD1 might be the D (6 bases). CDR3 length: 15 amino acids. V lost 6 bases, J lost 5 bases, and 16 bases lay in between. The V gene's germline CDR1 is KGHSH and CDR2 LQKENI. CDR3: CASSTGLSQNEKLFF. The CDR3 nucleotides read TGTGCCAGCTCCACAGGGTTATCGCAAAATGAAAAACTGTTTTTT.

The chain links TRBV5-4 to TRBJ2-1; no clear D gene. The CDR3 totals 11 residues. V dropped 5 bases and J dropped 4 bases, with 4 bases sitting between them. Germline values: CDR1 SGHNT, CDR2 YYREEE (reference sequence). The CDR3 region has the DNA TGTGCCAGCAGGTATTACAATGAGCAGTTCTTC. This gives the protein CASRYYNEQFF.

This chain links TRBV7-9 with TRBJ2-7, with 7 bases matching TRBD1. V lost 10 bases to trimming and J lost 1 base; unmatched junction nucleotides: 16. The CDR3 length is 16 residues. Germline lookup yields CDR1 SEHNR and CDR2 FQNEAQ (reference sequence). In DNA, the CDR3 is TGTGCCACCTCCAACCGGGACAGAGAGAATTCCTACGAGCAGTACTTC. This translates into CATSNRDRENSYEQYF.

CDR3 residues: CASSLDRWGATNEKLFF. The CDR3 coding sequence is TGTGCCAGCAGCTTAGATCGATGGGGGGCAACTAATGAAAAACTGTTTTTT. The chain has TRBV11-2 and TRBJ1-4, with a possible D match to TRBD1 (5 bases). The V end was cut by 0 bases, the J end by 0 bases, with 11 bases between. Germline V gene sequence: CDR1 SGHAT, CDR2 FQNNGV. The CDR3 has 17 amino acids.

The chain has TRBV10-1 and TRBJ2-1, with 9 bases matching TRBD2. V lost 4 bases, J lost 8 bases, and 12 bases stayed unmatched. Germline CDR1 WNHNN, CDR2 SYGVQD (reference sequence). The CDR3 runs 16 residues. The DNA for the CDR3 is TGCGCCAGCAGTGCCTCTGAAGCGGGAGGCCGGGATGAGCAGTTCTTC. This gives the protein CASSASEAGGRDEQFF.

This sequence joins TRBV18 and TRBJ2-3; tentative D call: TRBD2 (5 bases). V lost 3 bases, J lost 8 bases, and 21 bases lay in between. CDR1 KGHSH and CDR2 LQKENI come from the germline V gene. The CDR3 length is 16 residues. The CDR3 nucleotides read TGTGCCAGCTCACCCACCGGAGTGAAGAACAGCGGTACGCAGTATTTT. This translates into CASSPTGVKNSGTQYF.

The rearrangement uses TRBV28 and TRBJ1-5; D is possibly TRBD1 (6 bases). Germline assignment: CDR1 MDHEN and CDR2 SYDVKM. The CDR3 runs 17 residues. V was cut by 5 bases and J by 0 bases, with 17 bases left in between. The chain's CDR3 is CASSPQDSLYSNQPQHF. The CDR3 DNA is TGTGCCAGCAGTCCCCAGGACAGCCTTTATAGCAATCAGCCCCAGCATTTT.

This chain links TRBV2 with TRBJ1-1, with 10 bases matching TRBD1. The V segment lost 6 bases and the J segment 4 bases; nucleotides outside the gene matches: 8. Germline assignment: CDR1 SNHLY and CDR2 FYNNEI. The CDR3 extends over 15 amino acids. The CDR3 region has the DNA TGTGCCAGCAGCCAAAGCCGGGACAGGGGCACTGAAGCTTTCTTT. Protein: CASSQSRDRGTEAFF.

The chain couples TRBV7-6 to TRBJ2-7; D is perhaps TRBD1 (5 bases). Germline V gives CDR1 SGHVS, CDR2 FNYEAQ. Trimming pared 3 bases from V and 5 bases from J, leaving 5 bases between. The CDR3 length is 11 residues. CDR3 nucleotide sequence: TGTGCCAGCAGCTTCAGGGACGAGCAGTACTTC. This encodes CASSFRDEQYF.

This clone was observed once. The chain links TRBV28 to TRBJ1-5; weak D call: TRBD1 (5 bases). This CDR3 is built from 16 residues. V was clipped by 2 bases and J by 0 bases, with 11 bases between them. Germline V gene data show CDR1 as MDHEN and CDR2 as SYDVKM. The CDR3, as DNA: TGTGCCAGCAGTTTAGTCCGACAGTTTAGCAATCAGCCCCAGCATTTT. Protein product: CASSLVRQFSNQPQHF.

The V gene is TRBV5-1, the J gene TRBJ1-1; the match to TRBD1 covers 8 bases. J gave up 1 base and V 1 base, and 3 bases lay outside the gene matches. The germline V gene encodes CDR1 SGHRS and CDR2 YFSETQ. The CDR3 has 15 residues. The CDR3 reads CASSLSGTGNTEAFF. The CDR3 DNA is TGCGCCAGCAGCTTGTCCGGGACAGGGAACACTGAAGCTTTCTTT. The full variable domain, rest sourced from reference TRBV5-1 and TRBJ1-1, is KAGVTQTPRYLIKTRGQQVTLSCSPISGHRSVSWYQQTPGQGLQFLFEYFSETQRNKGNFPGRFSGRQFSNSRSEMNVSTLELGDSALYLCASSLSGTGNTEAFFGQGTRLTVV.

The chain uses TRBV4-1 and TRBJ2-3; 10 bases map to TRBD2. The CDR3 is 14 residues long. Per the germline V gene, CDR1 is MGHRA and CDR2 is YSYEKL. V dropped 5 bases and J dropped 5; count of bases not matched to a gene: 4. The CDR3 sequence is CASSFLAGVDTQYF. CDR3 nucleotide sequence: TGCGCCAGCAGCTTTCTAGCGGGGGTAGATACGCAGTATTTT.

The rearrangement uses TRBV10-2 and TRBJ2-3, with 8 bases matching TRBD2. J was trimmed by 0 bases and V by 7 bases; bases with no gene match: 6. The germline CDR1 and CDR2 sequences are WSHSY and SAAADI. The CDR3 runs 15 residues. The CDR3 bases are TGCGCCAGCATGAGGGCTAGCGGGAGCACAGATACGCAGTATTTT. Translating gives CASMRASGSTDTQYF.

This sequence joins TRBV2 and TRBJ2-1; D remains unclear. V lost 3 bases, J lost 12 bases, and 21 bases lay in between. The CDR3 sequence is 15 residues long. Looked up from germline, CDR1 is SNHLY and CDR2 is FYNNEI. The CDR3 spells CASSDLRGKKVGQFF. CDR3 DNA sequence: TGTGCCAGCAGTGACCTTCGAGGCAAGAAAGTAGGGCAGTTCTTC. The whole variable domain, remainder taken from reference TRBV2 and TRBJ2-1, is EPEVTQTPSHQVTQMGQEVILRCVPISNHLYFYWYRQILGQKVEFLVSFYNNEISEKSEIFDDQFSVERPDGSNFTLKIRSTKLEDSAMYFCASSDLRGKKVGQFFGPGTRLTVL.

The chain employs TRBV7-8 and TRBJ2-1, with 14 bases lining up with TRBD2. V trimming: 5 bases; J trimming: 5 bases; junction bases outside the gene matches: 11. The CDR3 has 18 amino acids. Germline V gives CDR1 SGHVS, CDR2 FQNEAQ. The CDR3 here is CASSPVRLAGGFHNEQFF. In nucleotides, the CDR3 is TGTGCCAGCAGCCCCGTCCGACTAGCGGGGGGGTTCCACAATGAGCAGTTCTTC.

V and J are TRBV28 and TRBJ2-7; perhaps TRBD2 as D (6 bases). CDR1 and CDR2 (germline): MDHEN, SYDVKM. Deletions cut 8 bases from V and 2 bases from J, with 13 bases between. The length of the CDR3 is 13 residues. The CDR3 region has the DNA TGTGCCAGCGTATCACGGGGGACCTACGAGCAGTACTTC. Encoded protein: CASVSRGTYEQYF.

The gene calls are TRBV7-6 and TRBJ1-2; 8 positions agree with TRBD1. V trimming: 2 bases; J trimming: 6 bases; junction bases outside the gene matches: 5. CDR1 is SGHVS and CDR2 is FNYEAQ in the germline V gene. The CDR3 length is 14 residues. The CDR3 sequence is CASSLLQGEDGYTF. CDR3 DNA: TGTGCCAGCAGCTTACTACAGGGGGAGGATGGCTACACCTTC.

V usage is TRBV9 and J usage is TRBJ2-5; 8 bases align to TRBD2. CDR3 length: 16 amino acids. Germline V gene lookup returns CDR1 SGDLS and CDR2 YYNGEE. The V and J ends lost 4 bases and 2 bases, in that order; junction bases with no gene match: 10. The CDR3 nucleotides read TGTGCCAGCAGCACTCACGGGGGGGGAGGTCAAGAGACCCAGTACTTC. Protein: CASSTHGGGGQETQYF.

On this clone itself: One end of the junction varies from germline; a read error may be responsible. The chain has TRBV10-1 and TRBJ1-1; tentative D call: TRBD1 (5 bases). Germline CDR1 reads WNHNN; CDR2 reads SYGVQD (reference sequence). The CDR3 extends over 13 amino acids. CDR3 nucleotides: TGCGCCAGCACCCGATCCCTGGACACGGAAGCTTTCTTT. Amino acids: CASTRSLDTEAFF.

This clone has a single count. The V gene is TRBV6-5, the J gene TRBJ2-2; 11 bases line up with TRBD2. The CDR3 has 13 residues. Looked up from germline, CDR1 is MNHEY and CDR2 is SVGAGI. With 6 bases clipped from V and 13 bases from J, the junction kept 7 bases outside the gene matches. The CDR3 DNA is TGTGCCAGCAGGGGGACTAGCGGAGCCGGGCTGTTTTTT. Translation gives CASRGTSGAGLFF.

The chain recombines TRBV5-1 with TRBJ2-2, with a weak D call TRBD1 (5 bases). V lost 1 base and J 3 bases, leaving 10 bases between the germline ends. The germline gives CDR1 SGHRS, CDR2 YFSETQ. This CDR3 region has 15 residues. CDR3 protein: CASSLYQGDTGELFF. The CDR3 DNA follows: TGCGCCAGCAGCTTGTATCAGGGTGACACCGGGGAGCTGTTTTTT.

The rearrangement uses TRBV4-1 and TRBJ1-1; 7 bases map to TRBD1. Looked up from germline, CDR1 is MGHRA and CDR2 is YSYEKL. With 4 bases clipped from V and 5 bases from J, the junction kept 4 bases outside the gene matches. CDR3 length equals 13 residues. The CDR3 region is CASSRQGPTEAFF. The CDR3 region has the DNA TGCGCCAGCAGCCGACAGGGACCGACTGAAGCTTTCTTT.

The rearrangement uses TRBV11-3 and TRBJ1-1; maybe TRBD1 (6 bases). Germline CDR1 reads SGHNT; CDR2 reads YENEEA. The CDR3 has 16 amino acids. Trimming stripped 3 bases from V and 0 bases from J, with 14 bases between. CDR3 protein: CASSFAQGLMNTEAFF. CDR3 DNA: TGTGCCAGCAGCTTCGCGCAGGGGCTAATGAACACTGAAGCTTTCTTT.

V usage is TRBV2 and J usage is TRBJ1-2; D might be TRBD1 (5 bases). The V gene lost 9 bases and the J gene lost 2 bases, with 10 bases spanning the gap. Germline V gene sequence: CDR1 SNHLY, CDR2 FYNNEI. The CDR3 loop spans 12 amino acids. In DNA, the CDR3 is TGTGCCAGGAAGACAGAAAACTATGGCTACACCTTC. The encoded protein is CARKTENYGYTF. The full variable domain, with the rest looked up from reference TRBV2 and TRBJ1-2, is EPEVTQTPSHQVTQMGQEVILRCVPISNHLYFYWYRQILGQKVEFLVSFYNNEISEKSEIFDDQFSVERPDGSNFTLKIRSTKLEDSAMYFCARKTENYGYTFGSGTRLTVV.

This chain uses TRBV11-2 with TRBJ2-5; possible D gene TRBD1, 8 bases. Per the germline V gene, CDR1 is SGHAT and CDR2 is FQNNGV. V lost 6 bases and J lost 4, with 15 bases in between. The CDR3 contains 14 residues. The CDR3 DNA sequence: TGTGCCAGCAGGCCCAACAGGGGGGGAGAGACCCAGTACTTC. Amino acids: CASRPNRGGETQYF.

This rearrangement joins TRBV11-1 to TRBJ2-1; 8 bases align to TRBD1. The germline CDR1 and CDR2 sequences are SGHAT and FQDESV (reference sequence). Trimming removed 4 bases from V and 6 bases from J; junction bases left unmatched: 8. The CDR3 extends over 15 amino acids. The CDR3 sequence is CASSWGQASLNEQFF. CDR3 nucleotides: TGTGCCAGCAGCTGGGGACAGGCGTCCCTCAATGAGCAGTTCTTC.